Shown below are 11 T cell receptor beta chains from a single sample sequenced in a study of sequential checkpoint blockade in melanoma. The table came from immunoSEQ multiplex PCR; TCRdb's copy has only in-frame clones and leaves some out. This sample carries over 15,000 clones, roughly 70% of them seen once, and the ten largest clones take about an eighth. Treatment here: randomized to nivolumab then ipilimumab (arm A) or the reverse (arm B). The sequencing here drew on CD8+ T cells sorted from blood (inferred from file names), taken from a patient given nivolumab and ipilimumab in sequence. All receptors come from a human donor with melanoma.

V and J are TRBV6-5 and TRBJ2-7, with 7 bases fitting TRBD1. The ends lost 0 bases at V and 2 bases at J; junction bases unmatched: 7. Germline CDR1 reads MNHEY; CDR2 reads SVGAGI. The CDR3 has 16 amino acids. The DNA of the CDR3 is TGTGCCAGCAGTTACTCCACGACAGGGCGGACCTACGAGCAGTACTTC. Its translation is CASSYSTTGRTYEQYF.

The chain couples TRBV29-1 to TRBJ2-7; TRBD2 matches 8 bases. CDR1 is SQVTM and CDR2 is ANQGSEA in the germline V gene. V dropped 7 bases and J dropped 5; count of bases not matched to a gene: 19. The CDR3 has 16 residues. The chain's CDR3 is CSETGTRGRPLDEQYF. The CDR3, as DNA: TGCAGCGAAACCGGGACTAGAGGCCGACCTCTCGACGAGCAGTACTTC.

The chain combines TRBV6-5 with TRBJ2-1; 7 positions match TRBD2. The germline gives CDR1 MNHEY, CDR2 SVGAGI. J lost 7 bases, V lost 8 bases, and 5 bases had no gene match. The CDR3 contains 12 residues. CDR3 amino acids: CASAGAVNEQFF. CDR3 in DNA: TGTGCCAGCGCGGGAGCGGTTAATGAGCAGTTCTTC.

The genes are TRBV4-3 and TRBJ1-1; D is perhaps TRBD1 (6 bases). Germline CDR1 LGHNA, CDR2 YSLEER. CDR3 size: 15 residues. V lost 4 bases and J lost 3, with 15 bases in between. CDR3 in DNA: TGCGCCAGCAGCCCAAAAGCCCAGGGGTACACTGAAGCTTTCTTT. Amino acids: CASSPKAQGYTEAFF.

Only one count was recorded for this clone. The rearrangement joins TRBV30 to TRBJ1-2, with D possibly TRBD1 on 6 matching bases. The CDR3 extends over 13 amino acids. Germline CDR1 and CDR2: GTSNPN and SVGIG (reference sequence). Trimming cost V 5 bases and J 2 bases, with 12 bases left between them. The CDR3 is CAWSRDKNYGYTF. The CDR3 DNA is TGTGCCTGGTCTCGGGACAAGAACTATGGCTACACCTTC.

This chain connects TRBV6-6 to TRBJ1-5, with D perhaps matching TRBD1 (5 bases). In germline, CDR1 is MNHNY, CDR2 SVGAGI (reference sequence). The length of the CDR3 is 15 residues. The V end was cut by 10 bases, the J end by 4 bases, with 20 bases between. The CDR3 sequence: CATRFEGARNQPQHF. The CDR3 nucleotides read TGTGCCACTCGTTTCGAAGGGGCACGGAATCAGCCCCAGCATTTT.

The rearrangement links TRBV27 to TRBJ1-2; 7 bases are a match to TRBD1. V gave up 3 bases and J gave up 6 bases; unmatched junction bases: 10. Germline loops: CDR1 MNHEY, CDR2 SMNVEV (reference sequence). This CDR3 contains 15 residues. Here the CDR3 DNA reads TGTGCCAGCAGTTTCATTACAGGGGACTGGGATGGCTACACCTTC. Its protein is CASSFITGDWDGYTF.

The chain is built from TRBV9 and TRBJ2-5, with 14 bases lining up with TRBD2. The DNA matches TRBJ2-7 better at its end, which makes the J call doubtful. Germline lookup yields CDR1 SGDLS and CDR2 YYNGEE. This CDR3 spans 17 amino acids. CDR3 in amino acids: CASSVVPGLAGVSEQYF. In DNA form, the CDR3 reads TGTGCCAGCAGCGTCGTGCCGGGACTAGCGGGAGTGAGCGAGCAGTACTTC.

The genes are TRBV9 and TRBJ2-5; D call uncertain. The CDR3 loop spans 13 amino acids. V lost 3 bases, J lost 0 bases, and 6 bases lay in between. From germline, CDR1 is SGDLS and CDR2 YYNGEE. The CDR3 sequence is CASSARYQETQYF. DNA of the CDR3: TGTGCCAGCAGCGCCAGGTACCAAGAGACCCAGTACTTC. The entire variable domain, with the rest obtained from reference TRBV9 and TRBJ2-5, is as follows: DSGVTQTPKHLITATGQRVTLRCSPRSGDLSVYWYQQSLDQGLQFLIQYYNGEERAKGNILERFSAQQFPDLHSELNLSSLELGDSALYFCASSARYQETQYFGPGTRLLVL.

V and J are TRBV29-1 and TRBJ2-1, with D perhaps matching TRBD1 (6 bases). V was cut by 3 bases and J by 13 bases, with 7 bases left in between. CDR1 SQVTM and CDR2 ANQGSEA come from the germline V gene. The CDR3 is 9 residues long. The CDR3 DNA sequence: TGCAGCGTTGAGGACAGACAGTTCTTC. Protein product: CSVEDRQFF.

This chain connects TRBV9 to TRBJ2-1; 10 positions match TRBD1. Germline CDR1 and CDR2: SGDLS and YYNGEE. The length of the CDR3 is 16 residues. J was trimmed by 5 bases and V by 4 bases; bases with no gene match: 9. The CDR3 protein is CASSTPGTGEDNEQFF. CDR3 coding DNA: TGTGCCAGCAGCACCCCAGGGACAGGGGAGGACAATGAGCAGTTCTTC.